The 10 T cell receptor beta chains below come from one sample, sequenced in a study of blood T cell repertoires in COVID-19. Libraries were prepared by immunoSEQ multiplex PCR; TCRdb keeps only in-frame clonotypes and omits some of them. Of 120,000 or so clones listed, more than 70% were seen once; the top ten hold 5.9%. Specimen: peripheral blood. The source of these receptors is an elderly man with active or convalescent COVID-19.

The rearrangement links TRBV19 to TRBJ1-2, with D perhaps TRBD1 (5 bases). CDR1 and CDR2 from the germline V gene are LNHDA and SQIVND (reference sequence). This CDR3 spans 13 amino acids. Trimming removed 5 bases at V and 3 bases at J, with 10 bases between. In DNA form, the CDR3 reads TGTGCCAGTAGTGCCCGACAGTACTATGGCTACACCTTC. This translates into CASSARQYYGYTF.

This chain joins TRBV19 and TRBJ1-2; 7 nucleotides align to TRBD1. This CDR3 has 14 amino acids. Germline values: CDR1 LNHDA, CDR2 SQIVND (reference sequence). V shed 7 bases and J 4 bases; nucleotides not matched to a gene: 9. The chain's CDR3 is CASTNRDRGYGYTF. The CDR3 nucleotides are TGTGCCAGTACCAACCGGGACAGAGGCTATGGCTACACCTTC. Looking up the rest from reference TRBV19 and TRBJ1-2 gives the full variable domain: DGGITQSPKYLFRKEGQNVTLSCEQNLNHDAMYWYRQDPGQGLRLIYYSQIVNDFQKGDIAEGYSVSREKKESFPLTVTSAQKNPTAFYLCASTNRDRGYGYTFGSGTRLTVV.

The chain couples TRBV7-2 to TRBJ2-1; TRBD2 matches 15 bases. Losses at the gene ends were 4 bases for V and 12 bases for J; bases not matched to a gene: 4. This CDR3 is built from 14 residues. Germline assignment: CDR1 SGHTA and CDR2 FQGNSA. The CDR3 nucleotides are TGTGCCAGCAGCTCCATGGGACTAGCGGGGGGGCAGTTCTTC. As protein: CASSSMGLAGGQFF.

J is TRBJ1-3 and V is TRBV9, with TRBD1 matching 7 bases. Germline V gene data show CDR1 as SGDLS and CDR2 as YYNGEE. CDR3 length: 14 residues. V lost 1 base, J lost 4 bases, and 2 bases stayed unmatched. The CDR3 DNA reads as TGTGCCAGCAGCGTATCGACAGGGGGAAACACCATATATTTT. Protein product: CASSVSTGGNTIYF.

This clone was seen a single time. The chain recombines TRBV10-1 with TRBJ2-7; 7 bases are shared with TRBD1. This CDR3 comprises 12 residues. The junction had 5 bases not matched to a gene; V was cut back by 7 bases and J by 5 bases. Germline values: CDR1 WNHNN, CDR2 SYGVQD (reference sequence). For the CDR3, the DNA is TGCGCCAGCAAAAGACAGGGCCACGAGCAGTACTTC. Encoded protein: CASKRQGHEQYF.

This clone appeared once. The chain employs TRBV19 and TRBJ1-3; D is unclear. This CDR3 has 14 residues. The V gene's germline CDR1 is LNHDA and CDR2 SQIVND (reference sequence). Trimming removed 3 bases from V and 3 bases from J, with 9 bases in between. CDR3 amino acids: CASSIFGGGNTIYF. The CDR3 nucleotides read TGTGCCAGTAGTATTTTTGGAGGTGGAAACACCATATATTTT.

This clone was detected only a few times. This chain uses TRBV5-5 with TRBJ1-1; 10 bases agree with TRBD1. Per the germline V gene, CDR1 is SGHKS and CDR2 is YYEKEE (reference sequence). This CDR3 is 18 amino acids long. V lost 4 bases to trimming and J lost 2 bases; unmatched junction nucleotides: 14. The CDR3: CASSAGPGTGARNTEAFF. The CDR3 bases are TGTGCCAGCAGCGCGGGTCCCGGGACAGGGGCCCGTAACACTGAAGCTTTCTTT.

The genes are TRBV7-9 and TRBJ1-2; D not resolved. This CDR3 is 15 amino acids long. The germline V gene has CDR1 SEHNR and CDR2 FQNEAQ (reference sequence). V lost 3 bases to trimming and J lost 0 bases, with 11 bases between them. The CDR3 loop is CASSFSGSANYGYTF. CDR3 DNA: TGTGCCAGCAGCTTTTCGGGAAGTGCTAACTATGGCTACACCTTC.

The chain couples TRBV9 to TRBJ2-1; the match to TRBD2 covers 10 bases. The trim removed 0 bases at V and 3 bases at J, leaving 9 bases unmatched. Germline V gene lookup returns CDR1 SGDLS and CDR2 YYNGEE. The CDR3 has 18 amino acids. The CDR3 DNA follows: TGTGCCAGCAGCGTAGCACCTAGCGGGAGATCTGGCTACAATGAGCAGTTCTTC. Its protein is CASSVAPSGRSGYNEQFF.

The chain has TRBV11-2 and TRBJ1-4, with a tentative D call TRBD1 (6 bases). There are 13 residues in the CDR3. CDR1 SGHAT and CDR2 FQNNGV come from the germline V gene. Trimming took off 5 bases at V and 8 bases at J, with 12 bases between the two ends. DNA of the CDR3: TGTGCCAGCAGCCCCAGGGGCCGAGAAAAACTGTTTTTT. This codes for CASSPRGREKLFF.